One sample yielded the 28 T cell receptor beta chains listed below, sequenced in a study of blood T cells in healthy people across ages. The second PCR ran roughly 7 to 12 cycles with a sample-barcoded 5' primer and J-beta primers. TCRdb fed the 5' RACE reads into MiXCR, producing one record per CDR3 protein. Of 1,500,000 or so distinct CDR3 sequences listed, roughly 64% were seen once; the top ten hold over 6.5%. What was sequenced was blood. Receptor source: a man between 18 and 29 years old in good health.

This chain uses TRBV5-1 with TRBJ2-1, with D possibly matching TRBD2 (8 bases). The V and J ends lost 5 bases and 7 bases respectively, with 25 bases between them. The CDR3 runs to 17 residues. CDR1 and CDR2 (germline): SGHRS, YFSETQ. For the CDR3, the DNA is TGCGCCAGCAGTCTCGGAATAGCGGGACAGCGTGGGAATGAGCAGTTCTTC. It specifies CASSLGIAGQRGNEQFF.

The V gene is TRBV4-1, the J gene TRBJ1-5; no clear D. The CDR3 runs to 13 residues. V shed 1 base and J shed 5 bases, with 6 bases lying between them. Germline CDR1 MGHRA, CDR2 YSYEKL. CDR3 sequence (DNA): TGCGCCAGCAGCCAAGTTATCGATCAGCCCCAGCATTTT. This gives the protein CASSQVIDQPQHF.

The rearrangement links TRBV12-2 to TRBJ2-1. TRBV12-2 is labeled a pseudogene. The CDR3 totals 17 residues. The CDR3 sequence is CASRLAHTGLPLDEQFF. CDR3 DNA: TGTGCAAGTCGCTTAGCGCATACAGGACTACCTTTGGATGAGCAGTTCTTC.

This clonotype was seen only a few times. The genes are TRBV6-2 or TRBV6-3 and TRBJ2-4; 9 bases line up with TRBD1. The last part of the DNA fits TRBJ2-7 better; the J call may be wrong. This CDR3 spans 14 amino acids. Looked up from germline, CDR1 is MNHEY and CDR2 is SVGEGT. The CDR3 nucleotides read TGTGCCAGCAGTTTGGACAGGGGCCAATACGAGCAGTACTTC. Residues: CASSLDRGQYEQYF.

The chain has TRBV5-1 and TRBJ2-1, with 10 bases lining up with TRBD2. V shed 1 base and J 8 bases; nucleotides not matched to a gene: 9. CDR3 length: 16 residues. Germline assignment: CDR1 SGHRS and CDR2 YFSETQ. DNA of the CDR3: TGCGCCAGCAGCTTGCAGGAGCGGGGGGGCTTGGATGAGCAGTTCTTC. Its protein is CASSLQERGGLDEQFF.

The J gene is TRBJ2-4, the V gene TRBV7-2; 7 nucleotides match TRBD2. The J segment lost 3 bases and the V segment lost 5 bases, leaving 7 bases of the junction unmatched. CDR3 length: 15 amino acids. The germline V gene encodes CDR1 SGHTA and CDR2 FQGNSA. As DNA, the CDR3 is TGTGCCAGCAGCCCGCGGTCGGGGGGCAAAAACATTCAGTACTTC. It codes for CASSPRSGGKNIQYF.

This clonotype was counted only a few times. The V gene is TRBV10-3, the J gene TRBJ2-3; possibly TRBD2 for D (6 bases). Germline V gives CDR1 ENHRY, CDR2 SYGVKD. CDR3 length: 13 amino acids. With 4 bases removed from V and 10 bases from J, the gap between germline ends came to 15 bases. This chain's CDR3 is CAISGDSTEPQYF. The CDR3 nucleotides read TGTGCCATCAGTGGGGACTCGACGGAGCCGCAGTATTTT.

On this clonotype itself: Because it lacks the conserved phenylalanine or tryptophan at the end, this CDR3 is likely a read error. The chain has TRBV3-1 and TRBJ2-5, with D hard to call. CDR3 size: 12 residues. The V gene's germline CDR1 is LGHDT and CDR2 YNNKEL (reference sequence). The V end lost 4 bases, the J end lost 7 bases, and 10 bases lay between the germline ends. The chain's CDR3 is CASSPAERTQYV. The CDR3 coding sequence is TGTGCCAGCAGCCCCGCCGAGCGGACCCAGTACGTC.

This rearrangement joins TRBV12-3 or TRBV12-4 to TRBJ2-1; D not resolved. V gave up 6 bases and J gave up 9 bases, with 12 bases separating them. This CDR3 comprises 12 residues. CDR3 residues: CASSRGTSEQFF. The DNA of the CDR3 is TGTGCCAGCAGCCGTGGAACAAGTGAGCAGTTCTTC.

This clonotype appeared a few times. The chain couples TRBV20-1 to TRBJ2-7, with TRBD2 matching 7 bases. V dropped 3 bases and J dropped 3; count of bases not matched to a gene: 11. The CDR3 has 15 amino acids. Germline V gene lookup returns CDR1 DFQATT and CDR2 SNEGSKA (reference sequence). Here the CDR3 DNA reads TGCAGTGCTAGGACACCCGGACTAGGGTACTACGAGCAGTACTTC. Its protein product is CSARTPGLGYYEQYF.

The chain uses TRBV15 and TRBJ2-7; D not resolved. The CDR3 loop spans 14 amino acids. The germline CDR1 and CDR2 sequences are LNHNV and YYDKDF (reference sequence). V dropped 0 bases and J dropped 5 bases, with 11 bases sitting between them. The CDR3 sequence: CATSRENSRHEQYF. CDR3 bases: TGTGCCACCAGCAGAGAAAATTCCCGTCACGAGCAGTACTTC.

In its sample, this clonotype was seen once. The rearrangement links TRBV6-2 or TRBV6-3 to TRBJ1-5; 9 bases align to TRBD1. Per germline, CDR1 MNHEY and CDR2 SVGEGT. J gave up 6 bases and V 6 bases, and 6 bases lay outside the gene matches. The CDR3 runs 14 residues. Written as DNA, the CDR3 is TGTGCCAGCAGCAAGGGACAGGGAATTCAGCCCCAGCATTTT. It specifies CASSKGQGIQPQHF.

The chain carries TRBV28 and TRBJ1-4; D is undetermined. Germline V gene lookup returns CDR1 MDHEN and CDR2 SYDVKM. Trimming took off 9 bases at V and 10 bases at J, with 9 bases between the two ends. CDR3 length: 10 amino acids. CDR3 coding DNA: TGTGCCAGTCGCGCAGGAAAACTGTTTTTT. Residues: CASRAGKLFF.

This clonotype was picked up a small number of times. This sequence joins TRBV7-2 and TRBJ1-1, with a possible D match to TRBD1 (5 bases). The CDR3 contains 17 residues. The germline V and J ends were trimmed by 1 base and 3 bases, with 18 bases remaining between them. In germline, CDR1 is SGHTA, CDR2 FQGNSA. The CDR3 loop reads CASSLEGRADLDTEAFF. CDR3 coding DNA: TGTGCCAGCAGCTTAGAGGGCAGGGCGGATTTGGACACTGAAGCTTTCTTT.

The chain links TRBV6-5 to TRBJ2-3, with D perhaps TRBD1 (6 bases). CDR1 and CDR2 (germline): MNHEY, SVGAGI. The CDR3 runs 14 residues. The V gene lost 6 bases and the J gene lost 6 bases, with 16 bases spanning the gap. The CDR3 bases are TGTGCCAGCAGACTGAGGGGGAACAGGGATACGCAGTATTTT. It codes for CASRLRGNRDTQYF.

The V gene is TRBV19, the J gene TRBJ2-5; D ambiguous. The CDR3 extends over 14 amino acids. Trimming pared 4 bases from V and 4 bases from J, leaving 13 bases between. Germline lookup yields CDR1 LNHDA and CDR2 SQIVND (reference sequence). The CDR3 here is CASSTGDLLETQYF. Written as DNA, the CDR3 is TGTGCCAGTAGTACAGGCGACCTGCTAGAGACCCAGTACTTC.

The chain recombines TRBV7-9 with TRBJ2-3, with TRBD2 matching over 7 bases. This CDR3 is built from 16 residues. Germline V CDR1 and CDR2: SEHNR, FQNEAQ (reference sequence). J was trimmed by 5 bases and V by 3 bases; bases with no gene match: 11. In nucleotides, the CDR3 is TGTGCCAGCAGCTTCCACCAGCGGGAATCTGGAGATACGCAGTATTTT. Its translation is CASSFHQRESGDTQYF.

The J gene is TRBJ2-5, the V gene TRBV20-1, with a weak D call TRBD2 (5 bases). Germline assignment: CDR1 DFQATT and CDR2 SNEGSKA (reference sequence). The ends were cut back, 3 bases at V and 9 bases at J, with 20 bases in the middle. This CDR3 has 14 amino acids. The CDR3: CSASKPRDFEAQYF. In DNA form, the CDR3 reads TGCAGTGCTAGTAAACCGAGGGATTTCGAGGCCCAGTACTTC.

The chain couples TRBV7-2 to TRBJ2-7, with D tentatively TRBD2 (6 bases). Germline CDR1 reads SGHTA; CDR2 reads FQGNSA. The germline V and J ends were trimmed by 4 bases and 0 bases, with 13 bases remaining between them. The CDR3 is made up of 15 amino acids. As DNA, the CDR3 is TGTGCCAGCAGCTACGCCGCGGGAACCTCCTACGAGCAGTACTTC. It codes for CASSYAAGTSYEQYF.

The chain links TRBV4-2 to TRBJ2-5; 7 positions match TRBD2. The CDR3 runs to 18 residues. Germline V lookup: CDR1 LGHNA, CDR2 YNFKEQ. Trimming removed 2 bases from V and 3 bases from J; junction bases left unmatched: 15. CDR3 region: CASSQTALLARSEETQYF. In DNA form, the CDR3 reads TGTGCCAGCAGCCAAACCGCCCTACTAGCGAGATCTGAAGAGACCCAGTACTTC.

This clonotype has only one observation. This chain uses TRBV4-3 with TRBJ2-5; D ambiguous. The germline gives CDR1 LGHNA, CDR2 YSLEER. V was trimmed by 1 base and J by 5 bases, leaving 14 bases between them. This CDR3 comprises 15 residues. CDR3 sequence reads: CASSQVADLWETQYF. CDR3 DNA: TGCGCCAGCAGCCAAGTTGCGGATCTGTGGGAGACCCAGTACTTC.

The chain employs TRBV13 and TRBJ2-7; 10 bases map to TRBD1. With 6 bases clipped from V and 6 bases from J, the junction kept 11 bases outside the gene matches. CDR3 length equals 15 residues. Germline V gives CDR1 PRHDT, CDR2 FYEKMQ (reference sequence). CDR3 DNA sequence: TGTGCCAGCAGTCAAAGGCGGGACAGGGGAATCGAGCAGTACTTC. The encoded protein is CASSQRRDRGIEQYF.

This chain joins TRBV6-2 or TRBV6-3 and TRBJ2-7, with TRBD2 matching over 8 bases. The V segment lost 0 bases and the J segment 2 bases; nucleotides outside the gene matches: 3. CDR3 length: 15 amino acids. Germline CDR1 and CDR2: MNHEY and SVGEGT. The CDR3 is CASSYSAGGAYEQYF. DNA for the CDR3: TGTGCCAGCAGTTACTCCGCGGGAGGTGCCTACGAGCAGTACTTC.

This clonotype was counted between two and nine times. The chain has TRBV29-1 and TRBJ2-4, with D perhaps assigned TRBD1 or TRBD2 (6 bases each). The DNA matches TRBJ2-7 better at its end, which makes the J call doubtful. Germline V gene data show CDR1 as SQVTM and CDR2 as ANQGSEA. The CDR3 spans 12 residues. The CDR3 coding sequence is TGCAGCGTTGAGTCGGGGGCGGGCGAGCAGTACTTC. Residues: CSVESGAGEQYF.

This clonotype turned up a few times. The junction departs from germline at one end; a sequencing error may be responsible. The chain is built from TRBV10-3 and TRBJ2-7, with D tentatively TRBD2 (6 bases). This CDR3 spans 19 amino acids. CDR1 and CDR2 from the germline V gene are ENHRY and SYGVKD. CDR3 protein: CAVSESNRGGDPFIYEQYF. Written as DNA, the CDR3 is TGTGCCGTCAGTGAGTCGAACCGGGGAGGCGACCCTTTTATCTACGAGCAGTACTTC.

The chain recombines TRBV6-5 with TRBJ2-3, with no clear D. CDR3 length: 14 amino acids. Between the trimmed V and J ends, which lost 5 bases and 3 bases, there was a span of 12 bases. The germline V gene encodes CDR1 MNHEY and CDR2 SVGAGI. In DNA, the CDR3 is TGTGCCAGCAGTAAACAAATAGGGACAGATACGCAGTATTTT. Amino acids: CASSKQIGTDTQYF.

The chain links TRBV11-3 to TRBJ2-7; 7 bases are a match to TRBD1. CDR1 is SGHNT and CDR2 is YENEEA in the germline V gene. The V segment lost 1 base and the J segment 3 bases; nucleotides outside the gene matches: 6. CDR3 length: 15 residues. CDR3 residues: CASSLGTGPFYEQYF. The CDR3 region has the DNA TGTGCCAGCAGCTTAGGGACAGGACCTTTCTACGAGCAGTACTTC.

The V and J genes are TRBV11-2 and TRBJ2-5, with D maybe TRBD2 (6 bases). The V gene lost 0 bases and the J gene lost 5 bases, with 16 bases spanning the gap. CDR1 and CDR2 from the germline V gene are SGHAT and FQNNGV. The CDR3 runs 16 residues. The CDR3 nucleotides read TGTGCCAGCAGCTTAGAAGCAGGGAGGAGAGGGGAGACCCAGTACTTC. Its translation is CASSLEAGRRGETQYF.